This TCR beta chain was documented in a study of blood T cell repertoires in COVID-19. Study-level background: COVID-19 samples from acute and convalescent phases originated in the United States, Italy and Spain. From T cells, B-cell-depleted T cells, or PBMCs came the material, which was cDNA or gDNA.

Germline V gene data show CDR1 as SGDLS and CDR2 as YYNGEE. The CDR3 loop spans 13 amino acids. Trimming removed 2 bases at V and 7 bases at J, with 13 bases between. Original processing methods: Amplified reference gene primers provided the basis for estimating nucleated cell counts. Using immunoSEQ multiplex PCR, the repertoire was profiled, and TCRdb retains in-frame clones only, with some absent. That table is the source of V, J and clone size, and D and trimming were worked out from the DNA. The sample shows around 3,000 clones, just over 90% of them seen only once. The genes are TRBV9 and TRBJ2-7; D may be TRBD1 (6 bases). The sequenced sample was peripheral blood. The receptor was derived from a human donor in a cohort sampled during active COVID-19. This CDR3 reads CASSVPEQGEQYF. CDR3 nucleotide sequence: TGTGCCAGCAGCGTCCCCGAACAGGGAGAGCAGTACTTC.